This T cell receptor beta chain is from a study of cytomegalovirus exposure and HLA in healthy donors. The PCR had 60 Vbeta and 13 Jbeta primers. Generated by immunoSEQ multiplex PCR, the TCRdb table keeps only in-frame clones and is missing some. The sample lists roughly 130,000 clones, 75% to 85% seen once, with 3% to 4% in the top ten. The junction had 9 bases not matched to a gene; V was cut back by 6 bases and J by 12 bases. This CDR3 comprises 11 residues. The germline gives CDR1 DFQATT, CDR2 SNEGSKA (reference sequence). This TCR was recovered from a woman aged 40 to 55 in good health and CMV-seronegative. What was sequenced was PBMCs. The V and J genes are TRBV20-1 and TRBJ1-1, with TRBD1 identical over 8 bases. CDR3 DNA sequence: TGCAGTGCCGTGGACAGGGTGGAAACTTTCTTT. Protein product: CSAVDRVETFF.